This note documents a single TCR beta chain sequence. The sample originates from a study of blood T cell repertoires in COVID-19. Profiling relied on immunoSEQ multiplex PCR, and the TCRdb table lists in-frame clones only, not all of them. In the table there are around 99,000 clones, about three quarters of which are singletons. V lost 4 bases and J 4 bases, leaving 10 bases between the germline ends. The CDR3 is 14 amino acids. The germline CDR1 and CDR2 sequences are LGHDT and YNNKEL (reference sequence). This chain joins TRBV3-1 (or the pseudogene TRBV3-2) and TRBJ2-2; no firm D call. The sequence was obtained from a man in his sixties or seventies with acute or convalescent COVID-19. Sequenced material: peripheral blood. CDR3 nucleotides: TGTGCCAGCAGCCTGCTTAGTTTCACCGGGGAGCTGTTTTTT. Protein: CASSLLSFTGELFF.